This T cell receptor (beta chain) was sequenced for a study of cytomegalovirus exposure and HLA in healthy donors. The primer mix had 60 Vbeta and 13 Jbeta primers. The protocol was immunoSEQ multiplex PCR, while the TCRdb copy is restricted to in-frame clones and leaves out a portion. The sample holds fewer than 200,000 clones, roughly 74% seen once. The CDR3 loop spans 14 amino acids. From germline, CDR1 is MGHRA and CDR2 YSYEKL. Trimming removed 8 bases from V and 4 bases from J; junction bases left unmatched: 8. Concerning this clone itself: Antigen unknown.

Broader study findings: In the analysis, some V segments, TRBV6-2 and TRBV6-3 included, were excluded as indistinguishable.

The rearrangement joins TRBV4-1 to TRBJ1-1, with 9 bases that match TRBD1. Material for sequencing was PBMCs. This clonotype was sampled from a female donor in good health and CMV-seronegative. CDR3 region: CASSDRGRSTEAFF. CDR3 in DNA: TGCGCCAGCTCGGACAGGGGCCGGAGCACTGAAGCTTTCTTT.